This entry concerns a single T cell receptor beta chain. Its specificity is unknown. The sample comes from a study of identifying expanded T cells in peripheral blood. General study points: Two-week clone count variance significantly increased as total template count grew. Differentially abundant clones: roughly 1.2 between replicates, about 15 at around 14 days, under 25 at four.

V was clipped by 4 bases and J by 6 bases, with 16 bases between them. Per the germline V gene, CDR1 is SGHTA and CDR2 is FQGTGA. The CDR3 length is 15 residues. During the collection period, no donor immune events like infections were recorded. Libraries were prepared by immunoSEQ multiplex PCR; TCRdb keeps only in-frame clonotypes and omits some of them. The sample includes fewer than 65,000 clones, 87% seen only once; the top ten take just over 4.5%. The source is a person aged 18 to 75 in good health. This chain uses TRBV7-3 with TRBJ2-1; D might be TRBD2 (6 bases). Sequencing input: blood. The CDR3 spells CASSSLAYARNEQFF. CDR3 nucleotide sequence: TGTGCCAGCAGCTCCCTAGCGTACGCGCGCAATGAGCAGTTCTTC.